The present entry profiles one T cell receptor beta chain with its context. This sample is part of a study of chemoradiotherapy in HPV16-positive cancers. Study background: Functional T-cell assays on a couple of HPV16-positive patients' cells defined candidate HPV-specific clones and common TCR motifs.

Measured with immunoSEQ multiplex PCR; TCRdb has only the in-frame clones, and not every one. The profile shows about 9,200 clones, roughly 80% of them singletons. Germline lookup yields CDR1 SGHNT and CDR2 YENEEA. This CDR3 has 16 residues. Trimming cost V 1 base and J 1 base, with 13 bases left between them. Sequencing was performed on tumor tissue, taken from a patient who underwent chemoradiotherapy. This receptor was taken from a human donor with HPV-associated anogenital cancer. The V and J genes are TRBV11-3 and TRBJ1-1; a weak D match, TRBD1 (5 bases). The CDR3 region is CASSLVGGWQNTEAFF. CDR3 nucleotides: TGTGCCAGCAGCTTAGTGGGGGGTTGGCAGAACACTGAAGCTTTCTTT.